A single sample gave rise to the 3 T cell receptor beta chains below, sequenced in a study of T-cell reconstitution after alpha-beta-depleted transplantation in children. Unique molecular identifiers were incorporated during preparation of the TCRbeta library. Each CDR3 protein gets one entry after TCRdb re-called the PCR reads with MiXCR. This sample yields 90,000 to 100,000 distinct CDR3 sequences, of which more than 20% are seen a single time; 20% to 25% belongs to the top ten. The material was PBMCs, obtained before TCRalphabeta/CD19-depleted stem cell transplant. Every receptor here comes from a boy aged 2-15 years with acute lymphoblastic leukemia, due to receive a stem cell transplant.

In its sample, this clonotype was seen a few times. V is TRBV28 and J is TRBJ2-3; D not resolved. With 2 bases removed from V and 4 bases from J, the gap between germline ends came to 10 bases. Germline V gene data show CDR1 as MDHEN and CDR2 as SYDVKM. The CDR3 sequence is 14 residues long. For the CDR3, the DNA is TGTGCCAGCAGTTTAGCCCGGTTATCAGATACGCAGTATTTT. It translates to CASSLARLSDTQYF. Drawing the rest from reference TRBV28 and TRBJ2-3, the complete variable domain is DVKVTQSSRYLVKRTGEKVFLECVQDMDHENMFWYRQDPGLGLRLIYFSYDVKMKEKGDIPEGYSVSREKKERFSLILESASTNQTSMYLCASSLARLSDTQYFGPGTRLTVL.

Only a few counts were recorded for this clonotype. This chain connects TRBV14 to TRBJ2-7; no firm D call. Germline-derived CDR1 and CDR2 are SGHDN and FVKESK. The length of the CDR3 is 14 residues. With 6 bases removed from V and 2 bases from J, the gap between germline ends came to 14 bases. The chain's CDR3 is CASRRTAGTYEQYF. The CDR3 nucleotides are TGTGCCAGCAGGCGAACGGCCGGAACCTACGAGCAGTACTTC.

This clonotype was observed a few times. The CDR3 here is CSVEGRRDLTDTQYF. CDR3 nucleotide sequence: TGCAGCGTTGAGGGTCGGCGGGATCTCACAGATACGCAGTATTTT. The chain employs TRBV29-1 and TRBJ2-3; D perhaps matches TRBD2 (6 bases). Looked up from germline, CDR1 is SQVTM and CDR2 is ANQGSEA. V lost 3 bases to trimming and J lost 2 bases, with 15 bases between them. CDR3 length: 15 amino acids.